Below, one TCR beta chain is given with its context. The CDR3 is 17 residues long. The germline V gene encodes CDR1 SNHLY and CDR2 FYNNEI. Trimming left V 6 bases short and J 0 bases short, with 18 bases between. This sample is part of a study of shared clonotypes between healthy human individuals. The method was immunoSEQ multiplex PCR; TCRdb's version includes in-frame clones alone and lacks a portion of them. Of 300,000 to 400,000 clones detected, around 67% appear once; the ten largest clones hold 10%. The donors were adults (healthy and HIV-negative) with no recent acute infections or vaccinations.

The source is a man aged 25-45 years in good health. The rearrangement uses TRBV2 and TRBJ2-4; D could derive from TRBD1 or TRBD2 (6 bases each). Sequenced input: memory CD4+ T cells sorted from blood. As to subset: CD45RA-negative fraction. Here the CDR3 reads CASSRGLGAGAKNIQYF. In DNA form, the CDR3 reads TGTGCCAGCAGCCGGGGGCTGGGGGCGGGAGCCAAAAACATTCAGTACTTC. The complete variable domain, with remaining parts taken from reference TRBV2 and TRBJ2-4, reads EPEVTQTPSHQVTQMGQEVILRCVPISNHLYFYWYRQILGQKVEFLVSFYNNEISEKSEIFDDQFSVERPDGSNFTLKIRSTKLEDSAMYFCASSRGLGAGAKNIQYFGAGTRLSVL.